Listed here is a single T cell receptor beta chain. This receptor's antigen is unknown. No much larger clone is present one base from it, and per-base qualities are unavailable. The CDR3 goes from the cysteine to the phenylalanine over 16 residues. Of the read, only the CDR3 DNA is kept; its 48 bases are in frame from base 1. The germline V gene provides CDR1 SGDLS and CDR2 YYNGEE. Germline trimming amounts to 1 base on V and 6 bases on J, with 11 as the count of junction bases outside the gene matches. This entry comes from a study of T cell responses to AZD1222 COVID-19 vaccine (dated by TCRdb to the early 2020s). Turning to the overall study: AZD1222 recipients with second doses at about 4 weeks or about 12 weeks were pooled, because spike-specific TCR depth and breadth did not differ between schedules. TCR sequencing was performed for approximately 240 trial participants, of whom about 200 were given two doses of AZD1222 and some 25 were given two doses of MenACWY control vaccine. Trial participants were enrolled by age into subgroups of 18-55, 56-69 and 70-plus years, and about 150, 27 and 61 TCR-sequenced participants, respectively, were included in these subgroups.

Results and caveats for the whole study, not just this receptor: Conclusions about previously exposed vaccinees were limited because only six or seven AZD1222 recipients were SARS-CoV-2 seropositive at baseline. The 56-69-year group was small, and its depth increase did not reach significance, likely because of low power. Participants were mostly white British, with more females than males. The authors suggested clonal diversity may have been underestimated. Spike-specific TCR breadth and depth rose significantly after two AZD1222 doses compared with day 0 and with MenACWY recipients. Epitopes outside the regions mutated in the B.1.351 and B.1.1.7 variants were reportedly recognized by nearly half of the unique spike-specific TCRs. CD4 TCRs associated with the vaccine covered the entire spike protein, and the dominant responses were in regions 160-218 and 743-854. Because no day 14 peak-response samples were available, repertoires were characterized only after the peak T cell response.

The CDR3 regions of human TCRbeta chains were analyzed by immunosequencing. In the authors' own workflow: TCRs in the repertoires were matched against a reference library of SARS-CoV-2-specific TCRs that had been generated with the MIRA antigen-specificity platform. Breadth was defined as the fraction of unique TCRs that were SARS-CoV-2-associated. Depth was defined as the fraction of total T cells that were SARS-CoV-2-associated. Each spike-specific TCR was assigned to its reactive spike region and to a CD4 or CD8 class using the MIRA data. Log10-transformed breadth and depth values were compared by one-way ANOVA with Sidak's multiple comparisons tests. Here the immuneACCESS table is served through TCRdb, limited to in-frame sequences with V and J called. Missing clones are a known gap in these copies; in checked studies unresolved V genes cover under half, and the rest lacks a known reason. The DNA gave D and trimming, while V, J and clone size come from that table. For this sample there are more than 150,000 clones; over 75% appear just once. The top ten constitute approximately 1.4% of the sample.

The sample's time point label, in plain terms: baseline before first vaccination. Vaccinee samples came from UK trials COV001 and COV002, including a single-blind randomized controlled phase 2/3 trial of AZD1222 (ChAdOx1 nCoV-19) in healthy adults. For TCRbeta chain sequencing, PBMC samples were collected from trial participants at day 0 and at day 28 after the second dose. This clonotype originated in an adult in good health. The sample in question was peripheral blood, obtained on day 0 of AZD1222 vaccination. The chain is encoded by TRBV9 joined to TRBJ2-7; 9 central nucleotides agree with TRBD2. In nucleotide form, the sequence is TGTGCCAGCAGCGTAACCCAGGGGGGACTAGCATCCGAGCAGTACTTC. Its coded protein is CASSVTQGGLASEQYF.